The 24 T cell receptor beta chains in this list originate from one sample, sequenced in a study of T cells in Graves' hyperthyroidism and ophthalmopathy. There were TCR beta CDR3 regions amplified from RNA transcripts. Primed by the HTBI set, a first-round RT-PCR was run on the TCR CDR3. TCRdb itself ran the multiplex PCR reads through MiXCR, one entry per CDR3 protein. Of 500,000 to 800,000 distinct CDR3 sequences in the sample, just under 45% were seen once. The sample taken for sequencing was peripheral blood or thyroid tissue (not recorded which). The origin of the receptors is an adult man with Graves' disease, either hyperthyroidism or ophthalmopathy (not recorded which).

This clonotype occurred once. V is TRBV7-9 and J is TRBJ1-4, with 7 bases fitting TRBD1. This CDR3 region has 17 residues. Looked up from germline, CDR1 is SEHNR and CDR2 is FQNEAQ (reference sequence). The trim removed 5 bases at V and 0 bases at J, leaving 9 bases unmatched. CDR3 residues: CASSLGTEETTNEKLFF. CDR3 sequence (DNA): TGTGCCAGCAGCCTGGGGACAGAGGAGACAACTAATGAAAAACTGTTTTTT.

This clonotype showed up many times. This chain connects TRBV7-8 to TRBJ1-2; 7 bases agree with TRBD1. Per germline, CDR1 SGHVS and CDR2 FQNEAQ. The CDR3 totals 15 residues. V lost 5 bases to trimming and J lost 0 bases; unmatched junction nucleotides: 6. For the CDR3, the DNA is TGTGCCAGCAGCGGCGGGGGACAGCCTAACTATGGCTACACCTTC. This encodes CASSGGGQPNYGYTF.

This clonotype was seen only a few times. The chain carries TRBV9 and TRBJ1-2; 10 positions match TRBD1. The germline CDR1 and CDR2 sequences are SGDLS and YYNGEE. The trim removed 3 bases at V and 4 bases at J, leaving 6 bases unmatched. CDR3 length equals 15 residues. The CDR3 DNA reads as TGTGCCAGCAGCGCGGGGACAGGGGTTGGCTATGGCTACACCTTC. Translating it yields CASSAGTGVGYGYTF.

The V gene is TRBV11-2, the J gene TRBJ1-1; possibly TRBD1 for D (6 bases). The V gene's germline CDR1 is SGHAT and CDR2 FQNNGV. This CDR3 has 11 amino acids. Trimming took off 8 bases at V and 6 bases at J, with 10 bases between the two ends. CDR3 bases: TGTGCCAGCTCAGGGGAAGCTGAAGCTTTCTTT. It codes for CASSGEAEAFF. The variable domain in full, with the rest retrieved from reference TRBV11-2 and TRBJ1-1, is EAGVAQSPRYKIIEKRQSVAFWCNPISGHATLYWYQQILGQGPKLLIQFQNNGVVDDSQLPKDRFSAERLKGVDSTLKIQPAKLEDSAVYLCASSGEAEAFFGQGTRLTVV.

The rearrangement uses TRBV2 and TRBJ1-6, with TRBD1 matching 7 bases. CDR1 is SNHLY and CDR2 is FYNNEI in the germline V gene. The CDR3 totals 14 residues. With 5 bases clipped from V and 8 bases from J, the junction kept 6 bases outside the gene matches. The CDR3 sequence: CASSTRQGDSPLHF. DNA for the CDR3: TGTGCCAGCAGTACCCGACAGGGAGATTCACCCCTCCACTTT.

The chain has TRBV19 and TRBJ2-5; 10 bases are shared with TRBD1. V was pared by 7 bases and J by 5 bases, with 7 bases of the junction left unmatched. The CDR3 loop spans 14 amino acids. Germline lookup yields CDR1 LNHDA and CDR2 SQIVND (reference sequence). The CDR3 protein is CASTLGTGEETQYF. CDR3 coding DNA: TGTGCCAGTACTTTGGGGACAGGGGAGGAGACCCAGTACTTC.

This chain links TRBV5-5 with TRBJ1-3; D is uncertain. V dropped 6 bases and J dropped 2 bases, with 12 bases sitting between them. Germline V gene data show CDR1 as SGHKS and CDR2 as YYEKEE (reference sequence). CDR3 length: 14 amino acids. CDR3 in DNA: TGTGCCAGCACCCGTCCAGGAGCTGGAAACACCATATATTTT. This translates into CASTRPGAGNTIYF.

This clonotype ranks as medium-sized. This sequence joins TRBV20-1 and TRBJ1-1; the D gene is possibly TRBD1 (5 bases). The CDR3 totals 13 residues. V was shortened by 5 bases and J by 3 bases, with 13 bases between the two germline ends. CDR1 and CDR2 (germline): DFQATT, SNEGSKA (reference sequence). CDR3 sequence (DNA): TGCAGTGCTCTCAGGGAAGGGGACACTGAAGCTTTCTTT. Its protein is CSALREGDTEAFF.

This clonotype was detected ten times or more. DNA for the CDR3: TGTGCCAGCAGTCCTGGGACAGGGGGCCGTGAGACCCAGTACTTC. Translating gives CASSPGTGGRETQYF. The chain couples TRBV2 to TRBJ2-5, with 12 positions matching TRBD1. Losses at the gene ends were 5 bases for V and 5 bases for J; bases not matched to a gene: 6. This CDR3 spans 15 amino acids. CDR1 is SNHLY and CDR2 is FYNNEI in the germline V gene.

The chain carries TRBV5-1 and TRBJ2-7; D is unresolved. There are 13 residues in the CDR3. In germline, CDR1 is SGHRS, CDR2 YFSETQ. Trimming left V 4 bases short and J 3 bases short, with 11 bases between. The CDR3 coding sequence is TGCGCCAGCAGCCGGACGGAGTTCTACGAGCAGTACTTC. Amino acid sequence: CASSRTEFYEQYF.

The chain combines TRBV7-8 with TRBJ2-7; 9 bases match TRBD1. Germline assignment: CDR1 SGHVS and CDR2 FQNEAQ. The CDR3 extends over 15 amino acids. The ends lost 1 base at V and 6 bases at J; junction bases unmatched: 7. For the CDR3, the DNA is TGTGCCAGCAGCTTAGTCCCACAGGGGGCGCGCGAGCAGTACTTC. As protein: CASSLVPQGAREQYF.

The sample holds many counts of this clonotype. The chain employs TRBV7-9 and TRBJ2-7; 7 nucleotides agree with TRBD2. This CDR3 has 14 amino acids. CDR1 is SEHNR, CDR2 FQNEAQ, per germline (reference sequence). V shed 5 bases, J shed 0 bases, and the junction held 4 bases outside the gene matches. The CDR3 sequence: CASSQAGSSYEQYF. CDR3 DNA: TGTGCCAGCAGCCAAGCGGGGAGCTCCTACGAGCAGTACTTC.

This clonotype was seen repeatedly, ten times or more. The chain uses TRBV7-9 and TRBJ1-2; D not certain. Germline assignment: CDR1 SEHNR and CDR2 FQNEAQ (reference sequence). V dropped 5 bases and J dropped 7 bases, with 17 bases sitting between them. The CDR3 extends over 14 amino acids. As DNA, the CDR3 is TGTGCCAGCAGCCCCGGCCGTTGGCGGGGTGGCTACACCTTC. Amino acids: CASSPGRWRGGYTF.

The chain uses TRBV29-1 and TRBJ2-5, with D unclear. The CDR3 contains 13 residues. CDR1 is SQVTM and CDR2 is ANQGSEA in the germline V gene. This chain's CDR3 is CSEARRVLETQYF. CDR3 sequence (DNA): TGCAGTGAAGCCAGGCGAGTATTAGAGACCCAGTACTTC. Supplemented by reference TRBV29-1 and TRBJ2-5, the full variable domain reads SAVISQKPSRDICQRGTSLTIQCQVDSQVTMMFWYRQQPGQSLTLIATANQGSEATYESGFVIDKFPISRPNLTFSTLTVSNMSPEDSSIYLCSEARRVLETQYFGPGTRLLVL.

V and J are TRBV2 and TRBJ1-1, with TRBD1 matching over 8 bases. Germline V gene data show CDR1 as SNHLY and CDR2 as FYNNEI. The junction had 7 bases not matched to a gene; V was cut back by 3 bases and J by 7 bases. The CDR3 sequence is 14 residues long. In DNA form, the CDR3 reads TGTGCCAGCAGTGATACAGGGGGGAGGAATGAAGCTTTCTTT. It translates to CASSDTGGRNEAFF.

With respect to this clonotype: This may arise from a read error, as a much more abundant clone is one base away. The V gene is TRBV5-5, the J gene TRBJ1-2, with 9 positions matching TRBD1. Germline V gives CDR1 SGHKS, CDR2 YYEKEE (reference sequence). The trim removed 5 bases at V and 8 bases at J, leaving 7 bases unmatched. This CDR3 has 13 amino acids. The CDR3 coding sequence is TGTGCCAGCAGACGGGACAGGGTGAGAGGCTACACCTTC. This codes for CASRRDRVRGYTF.

Worth noting for this clonotype: The junction departs from germline at one end; a sequencing error may be responsible. The CDR3 coding sequence is TGTGCCAGCAGCTTAGGGCGGGGGGCAGAGGCCCAGTACTTC. Its translation is CASSLGRGAEAQYF. V usage is TRBV7-2 and J usage is TRBJ2-5, with 8 bases identical to TRBD2. Germline CDR1 SGHTA, CDR2 FQGNSA. The CDR3 has 14 residues.

At least ten counts were recorded for this clonotype. This rearrangement joins TRBV7-6 to TRBJ2-2; unclear D gene. V lost 1 base to trimming and J lost 6 bases, with 6 bases between them. Germline CDR1 SGHVS, CDR2 FNYEAQ. The CDR3 length is 13 residues. DNA of the CDR3: TGTGCCAGCAGCTTAGTTACTGCCGGGGAGCTGTTTTTT. This encodes CASSLVTAGELFF.

V is TRBV12-3 or TRBV12-4 and J is TRBJ2-7; 7 bases align to TRBD1. The ends lost 6 bases at V and 0 bases at J; junction bases unmatched: 11. This CDR3 has 16 residues. The CDR3 protein is CASRLYGTATSYEQYF. The CDR3, as DNA: TGTGCCAGCAGGTTATACGGGACAGCAACCTCCTACGAGCAGTACTTC.

Written as DNA, the CDR3 is TGTGCCATCAGTGGGGCGGGAGGGGCCTACAATGAGCAGTTCTTC. It yields the protein CAISGAGGAYNEQFF. The chain is built from TRBV10-3 and TRBJ2-1, with TRBD2 matching over 9 bases. CDR1 ENHRY and CDR2 SYGVKD come from the germline V gene. V trimming: 4 bases; J trimming: 2 bases; junction bases outside the gene matches: 3. There are 15 residues in the CDR3.

The CDR3 here is CATSTSRDSINQPQHF. For the CDR3, the DNA is TGTGCCACCAGCACAAGCCGGGACAGTATCAATCAGCCCCAGCATTTT. The chain links TRBV15 to TRBJ1-5; 7 nucleotides agree with TRBD1. Germline values: CDR1 LNHNV, CDR2 YYDKDF (reference sequence). The CDR3 is made up of 16 amino acids. V was clipped by 4 bases and J by 3 bases; unmatched bases: 9.

The V gene is TRBV6-6, the J gene TRBJ1-5; D might be TRBD1 (6 bases). The CDR3 runs 15 residues. Germline CDR1 and CDR2: MNHNY and SVGAGI (reference sequence). V lost 6 bases and J lost 6, with 18 bases in between. As DNA, the CDR3 is TGTGCCAGCAGCACAGGGCCGAACTCGTTTCAGCCCCAGCATTTT. It is translated as CASSTGPNSFQPQHF.

The chain combines TRBV7-2 with TRBJ1-5; D is undetermined. V lost 0 bases and J lost 2, with 8 bases in between. The CDR3 runs 15 residues. From germline, CDR1 is SGHTA and CDR2 FQGNSA. The CDR3, as DNA: TGTGCCAGCAGCTTAGCGTTTGGAGGCAATCAGCCCCAGCATTTT. Translating it yields CASSLAFGGNQPQHF.

Many counts were recorded for this clonotype. This chain joins TRBV2 and TRBJ1-5, with D possibly being TRBD1 (6 bases). The CDR3 spans 14 residues. Per the germline V gene, CDR1 is SNHLY and CDR2 is FYNNEI. Trimming pared 4 bases from V and 3 bases from J, leaving 10 bases between. The CDR3 is CASSVHRVNQPQHF. The CDR3 DNA reads as TGTGCCAGCAGTGTTCACAGGGTCAATCAGCCCCAGCATTTT. Variable domain in full (rest from reference TRBV2 and TRBJ1-5): EPEVTQTPSHQVTQMGQEVILRCVPISNHLYFYWYRQILGQKVEFLVSFYNNEISEKSEIFDDQFSVERPDGSNFTLKIRSTKLEDSAMYFCASSVHRVNQPQHFGDGTRLSIL.